This T cell receptor beta chain was documented in a study of early T cells in non-severe SARS-CoV-2 infection. The trim removed 2 bases at V and 7 bases at J, leaving 12 bases unmatched. This CDR3 spans 16 amino acids. From germline, CDR1 is KGHSH and CDR2 LQKENI. Unique molecular identifiers were attached to individual cDNA molecules. Using its own MiXCR run on the 5' RACE reads, TCRdb lists one record per CDR3 protein. The sample includes about 35,000 distinct CDR3 sequences, over 4.5% of them seen just once. Many counts were recorded for this clonotype. The antigen is unknown. Study findings and constraints: VDJdb matches were skewed toward anti-spike CD8 T cell responses.

The receptor's source is an adult who was a healthcare worker with PCR-confirmed SARS-CoV-2 infection or an uninfected control (not recorded which). The specimen sequenced was whole blood. V and J are TRBV18 and TRBJ2-7; 9 bases are shared with TRBD1. In DNA, the CDR3 is TGTGCCAGCTCACCAACAGGGGGCCAACCTACGGGGGAGCAGTACTTC. Residues: CASSPTGGQPTGEQYF.